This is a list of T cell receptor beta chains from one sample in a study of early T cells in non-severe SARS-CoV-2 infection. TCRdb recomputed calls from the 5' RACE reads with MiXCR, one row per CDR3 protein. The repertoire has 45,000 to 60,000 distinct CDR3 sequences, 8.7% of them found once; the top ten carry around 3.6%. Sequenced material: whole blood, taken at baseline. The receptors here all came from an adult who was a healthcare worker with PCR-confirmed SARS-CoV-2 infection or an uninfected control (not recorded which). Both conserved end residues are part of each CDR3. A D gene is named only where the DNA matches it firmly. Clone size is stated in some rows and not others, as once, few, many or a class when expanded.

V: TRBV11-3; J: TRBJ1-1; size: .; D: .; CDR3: CASSLVAGMNTEAFF; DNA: TGTGCCAGCAGCTTAGTAGCAGGGATGAACACTGAAGCTTTCTTT
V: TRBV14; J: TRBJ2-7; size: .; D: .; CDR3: CASSQAGSHSAYEQYF; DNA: TGTGCCAGCAGCCAAGCGGGGTCCCACAGCGCCTACGAGCAGTACTTC
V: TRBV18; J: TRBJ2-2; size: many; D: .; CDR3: CASSPERENTGELFF; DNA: TGTGCCAGCTCACCGGAACGAGAAAACACCGGGGAGCTGTTTTTT
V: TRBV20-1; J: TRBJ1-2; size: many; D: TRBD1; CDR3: CSAIGTGGLGTF; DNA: TGCAGTGCTATAGGGACAGGGGGCTTGGGCACCTTC
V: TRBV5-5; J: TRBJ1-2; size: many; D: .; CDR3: CASSLAGKPVYGYTF; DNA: TGTGCCAGCAGCTTGGCAGGGAAGCCGGTTTATGGCTACACCTTC
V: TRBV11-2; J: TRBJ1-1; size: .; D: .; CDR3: CASSSIGRPISEAFF; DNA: TGTGCCAGCAGCTCCATTGGGAGGCCAATCTCTGAAGCTTTCTTT
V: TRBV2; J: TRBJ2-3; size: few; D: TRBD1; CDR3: CASRRTGGPDTQYF; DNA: TGTGCCAGCAGAAGGACAGGGGGGCCAGATACGCAGTATTTT
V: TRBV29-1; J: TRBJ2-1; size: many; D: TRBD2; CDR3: CSKTSGSSYNEQFF; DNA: TGCAGCAAAACTAGCGGGAGTTCCTACAATGAGCAGTTCTTC
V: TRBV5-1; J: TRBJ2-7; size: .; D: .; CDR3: CASSLEPGATYEQYF; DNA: TGCGCCAGCAGCTTGGAACCGGGAGCAACCTACGAGCAGTACTTC
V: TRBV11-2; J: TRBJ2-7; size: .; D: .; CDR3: CASSLVTAGPRF; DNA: TGTGCCAGCAGCTTAGTGACGGCAGGGCCCAGGTTC
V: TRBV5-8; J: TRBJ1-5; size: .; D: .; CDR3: CASSPTRGWSNQPQHF; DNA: TGTGCCAGCAGCCCTACCAGGGGATGGAGCAATCAGCCCCAGCATTTT
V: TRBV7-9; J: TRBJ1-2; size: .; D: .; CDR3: CASSTWTGANYGYTF; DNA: TGTGCCAGCAGCACCTGGACGGGGGCTAACTATGGCTACACCTTC
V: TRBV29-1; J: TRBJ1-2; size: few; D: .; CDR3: CSEGSLQGSGYTF; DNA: TGCAGTGAAGGTAGTCTACAGGGAAGTGGCTACACCTTC
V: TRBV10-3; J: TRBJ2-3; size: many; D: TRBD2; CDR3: CATLAGVASGTDTQYF; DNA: TGTGCCACCTTAGCGGGAGTCGCTTCTGGCACAGATACGCAGTATTTT
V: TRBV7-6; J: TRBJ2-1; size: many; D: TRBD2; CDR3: CASSLRGGGAYNEQFF; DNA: TGTGCCAGCAGCTTACGGGGCGGGGGAGCCTACAATGAGCAGTTCTTC
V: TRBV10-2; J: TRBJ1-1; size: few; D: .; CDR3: CASSEFTGEAFF; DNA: TGCGCCAGCAGTGAATTTACAGGTGAAGCTTTCTTT
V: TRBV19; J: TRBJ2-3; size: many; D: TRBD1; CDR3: CASSMGTGSGTDTQYF; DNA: TGTGCCAGTAGTATGGGGACAGGGAGCGGCACAGATACGCAGTATTTT
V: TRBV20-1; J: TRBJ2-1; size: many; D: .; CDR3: CSARRTGYNEQFF; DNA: TGCAGTGCTAGACGCACAGGGTACAATGAGCAGTTCTTC
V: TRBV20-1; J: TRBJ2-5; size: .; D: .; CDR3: CSATRGETQETQYF; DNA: TGCAGTGCCACTAGGGGGGAGACTCAAGAGACCCAGTACTTC
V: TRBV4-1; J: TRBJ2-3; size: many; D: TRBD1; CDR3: CASSLGQGTDTQYF; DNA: TGCGCCAGCAGCCTGGGACAGGGCACAGATACGCAGTATTTT
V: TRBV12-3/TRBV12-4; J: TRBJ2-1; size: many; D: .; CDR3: CASSFWENEQFF; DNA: TGTGCCAGCAGTTTTTGGGAGAATGAGCAGTTCTTC
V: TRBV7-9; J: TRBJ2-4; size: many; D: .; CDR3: CASSFGTALAKNIQYF; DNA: TGTGCCAGCAGCTTTGGGACCGCCCTAGCCAAAAACATTCAGTACTTC
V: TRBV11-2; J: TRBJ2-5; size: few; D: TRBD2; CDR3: CASSLAGETETQYF; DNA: TGTGCCAGCAGTTTAGCGGGAGAAACGGAGACCCAGTACTTC